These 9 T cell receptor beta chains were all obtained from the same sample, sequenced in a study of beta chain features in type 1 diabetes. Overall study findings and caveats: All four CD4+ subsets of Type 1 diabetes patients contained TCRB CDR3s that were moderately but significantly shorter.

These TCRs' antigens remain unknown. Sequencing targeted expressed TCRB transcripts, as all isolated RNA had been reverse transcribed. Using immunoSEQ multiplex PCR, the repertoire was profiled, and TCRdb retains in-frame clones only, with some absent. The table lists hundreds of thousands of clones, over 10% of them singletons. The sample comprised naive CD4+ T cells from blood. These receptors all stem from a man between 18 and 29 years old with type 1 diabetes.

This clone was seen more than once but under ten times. The CDR3: CASSSLNSGGTGELFF. Written as DNA, the CDR3 is TGTGCCAGCAGCTCCCTTAATAGCGGGGGCACCGGGGAGCTGTTTTTT. The rearrangement links TRBV11-2 to TRBJ2-2; the match to TRBD2 covers 9 bases. V was pared by 4 bases and J by 4 bases, with 7 bases of the junction left unmatched. This CDR3 region has 16 residues. The V gene's germline CDR1 is SGHAT and CDR2 FQNNGV. Based on the CDR3 plus reference TRBV11-2 and TRBJ2-2, the full variable domain is EAGVAQSPRYKIIEKRQSVAFWCNPISGHATLYWYQQILGQGPKLLIQFQNNGVVDDSQLPKDRFSAERLKGVDSTLKIQPAKLEDSAVYLCASSSLNSGGTGELFFGEGSRLTVL.

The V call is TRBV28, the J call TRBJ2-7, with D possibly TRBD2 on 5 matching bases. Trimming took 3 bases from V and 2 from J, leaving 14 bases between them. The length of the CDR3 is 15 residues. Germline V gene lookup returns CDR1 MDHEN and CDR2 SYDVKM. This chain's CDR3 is CASSFRSLEAYEQYF. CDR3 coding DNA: TGTGCCAGCAGTTTCAGGTCATTGGAGGCCTACGAGCAGTACTTC.

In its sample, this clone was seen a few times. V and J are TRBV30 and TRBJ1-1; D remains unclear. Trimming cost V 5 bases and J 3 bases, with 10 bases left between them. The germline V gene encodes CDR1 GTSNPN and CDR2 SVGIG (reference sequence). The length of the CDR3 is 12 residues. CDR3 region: CAWLYKDTEAFF. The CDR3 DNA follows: TGTGCCTGGCTATACAAAGACACTGAAGCTTTCTTT.

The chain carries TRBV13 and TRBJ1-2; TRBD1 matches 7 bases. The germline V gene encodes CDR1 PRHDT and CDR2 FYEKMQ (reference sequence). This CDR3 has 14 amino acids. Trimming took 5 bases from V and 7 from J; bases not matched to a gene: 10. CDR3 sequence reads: CASSVDRDLGGYTF. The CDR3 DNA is TGTGCCAGCAGCGTCGACAGGGATTTGGGTGGCTACACCTTC.

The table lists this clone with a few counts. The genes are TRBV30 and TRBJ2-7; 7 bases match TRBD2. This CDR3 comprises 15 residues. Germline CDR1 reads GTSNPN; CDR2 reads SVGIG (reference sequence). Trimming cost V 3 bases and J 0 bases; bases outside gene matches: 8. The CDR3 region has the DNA TGTGCCTGGAGCCTCGGGAGGTTGAGCTCCTACGAGCAGTACTTC. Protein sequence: CAWSLGRLSSYEQYF.

CDR3 DNA sequence: TGTGCCAGCCTGGACAGGGGCACTGAAGCTTTCTTT. This translates into CASLDRGTEAFF. V usage is TRBV7-9 and J usage is TRBJ1-1, with 9 bases lining up with TRBD1. The CDR3 spans 12 residues. V lost 8 bases to trimming and J lost 4 bases; unmatched junction nucleotides: 2. Germline V gene lookup returns CDR1 SEHNR and CDR2 FQNEAQ (reference sequence).

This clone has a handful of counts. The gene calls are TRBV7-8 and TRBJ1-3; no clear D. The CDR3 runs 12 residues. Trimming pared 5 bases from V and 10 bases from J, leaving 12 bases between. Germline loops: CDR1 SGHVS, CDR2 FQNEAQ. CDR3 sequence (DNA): TGTGCCAGCAGCCCCATCCGAGGTACCATATATTTT. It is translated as CASSPIRGTIYF.

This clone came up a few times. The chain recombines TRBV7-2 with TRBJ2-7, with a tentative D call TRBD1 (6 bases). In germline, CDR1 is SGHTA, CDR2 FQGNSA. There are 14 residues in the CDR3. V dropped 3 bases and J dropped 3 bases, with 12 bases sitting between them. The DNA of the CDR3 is TGTGCCAGCAGCTTCACAGGGCTACTCTACGAGCAGTACTTC. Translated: CASSFTGLLYEQYF.

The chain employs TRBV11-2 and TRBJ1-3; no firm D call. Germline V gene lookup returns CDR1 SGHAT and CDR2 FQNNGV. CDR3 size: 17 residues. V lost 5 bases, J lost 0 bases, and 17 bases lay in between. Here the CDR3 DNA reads TGTGCCAGCAGCACGACCTCCCATGGCCTCTCTGGAAACACCATATATTTT. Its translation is CASSTTSHGLSGNTIYF. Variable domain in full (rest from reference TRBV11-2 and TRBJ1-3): EAGVAQSPRYKIIEKRQSVAFWCNPISGHATLYWYQQILGQGPKLLIQFQNNGVVDDSQLPKDRFSAERLKGVDSTLKIQPAKLEDSAVYLCASSTTSHGLSGNTIYFGEGSWLTVV.